The source of this T cell receptor beta chain is a study of cytomegalovirus exposure and HLA in healthy donors. Regarding the study as a whole: Apparent HLA restriction characterized most CMV-associated TCR beta chains in a later analysis. Per published accounts, TCR beta sequences correctly predicted the HLA-A and HLA-B alleles of most subjects.

Amplification used 60 Vbeta primers and 13 Jbeta primers. The method was immunoSEQ multiplex PCR; TCRdb's version includes in-frame clones alone and lacks a portion of them. This repertoire shows 120,000 or so clones, 75% to 85% found once; its top ten account for around 11%. About this clone: Its target is unknown.

This CDR3 is 13 amino acids long. CDR1 is MDHEN and CDR2 is SYDVKM in the germline V gene. V lost 7 bases and J 3 bases, leaving 13 bases between the germline ends. This chain joins TRBV28 and TRBJ2-7; perhaps TRBD1 as D (7 bases). The sequenced sample consisted of PBMCs. The TCR originated in a male donor in good health and CMV-seropositive. The chain's CDR3 is CASNGGDSYEQYF. The CDR3 DNA reads TGTGCCAGCAACGGAGGGGACAGCTACGAGCAGTACTTC.